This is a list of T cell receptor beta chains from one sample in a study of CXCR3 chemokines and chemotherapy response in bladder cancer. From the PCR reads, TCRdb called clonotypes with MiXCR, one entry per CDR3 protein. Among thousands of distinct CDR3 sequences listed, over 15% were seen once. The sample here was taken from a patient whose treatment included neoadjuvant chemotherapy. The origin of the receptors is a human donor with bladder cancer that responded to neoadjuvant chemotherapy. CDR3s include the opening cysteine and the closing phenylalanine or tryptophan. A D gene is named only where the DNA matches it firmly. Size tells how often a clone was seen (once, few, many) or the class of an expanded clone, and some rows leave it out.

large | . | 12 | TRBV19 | CASSIGSQPQHF
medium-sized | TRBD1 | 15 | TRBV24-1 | CATSPGGGPYNEQFF
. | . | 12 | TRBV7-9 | CASSLVPSEQYF
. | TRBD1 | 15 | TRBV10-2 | CASSESTGTGTEQYF
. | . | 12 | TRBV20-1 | CSAVQGNTEAFF
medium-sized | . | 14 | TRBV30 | CAWCPGQTYNEQFF
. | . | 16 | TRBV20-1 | CSAAPDVRDLREGYTF
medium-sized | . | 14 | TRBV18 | CASSPGQFNEKLFF
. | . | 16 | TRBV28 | CASSFTPIGYREPQHF
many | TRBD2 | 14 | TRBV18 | CASSQGLAVETQYF
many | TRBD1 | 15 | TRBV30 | CAWKGQGATNEKLFF
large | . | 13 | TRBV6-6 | CASRASSADTQYF
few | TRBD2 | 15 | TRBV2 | CASSDDGLAGGELFF
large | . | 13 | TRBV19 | CASRDTTNSPLHF
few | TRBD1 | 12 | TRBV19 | CATRDRLSEAFF
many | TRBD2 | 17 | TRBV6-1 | CASSEIGTSGTPYEQYF
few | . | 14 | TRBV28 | CASSFTGYGYEQYF
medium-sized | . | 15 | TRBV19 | CASSSNRGGGETQYF
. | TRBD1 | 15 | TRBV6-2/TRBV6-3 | CASSSLGTVNNEQFF
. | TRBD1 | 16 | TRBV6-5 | CASRPSGTATQETQYF
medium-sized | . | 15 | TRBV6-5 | CASTLSHLPGNEQFF
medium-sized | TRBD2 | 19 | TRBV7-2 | CASRYILAGGPLGTGELFF
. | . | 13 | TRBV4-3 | CASSSTGYTEAFF
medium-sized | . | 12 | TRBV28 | CASSPGANEQFF
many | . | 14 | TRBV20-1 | CSASRGFRDTEAFF
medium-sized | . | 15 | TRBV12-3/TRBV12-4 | CASTVGGGNTGELFF
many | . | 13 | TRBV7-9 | CASSPDLVGELFF
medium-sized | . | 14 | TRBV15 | CATSRDQVLNEQFF
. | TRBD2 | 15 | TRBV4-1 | CASRSSGGSTDTQYF
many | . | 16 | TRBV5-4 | CASSLDRLSYNSPLHF
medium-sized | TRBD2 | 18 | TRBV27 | CASSLRGLAGGPIGEQYF
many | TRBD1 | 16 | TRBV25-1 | CASKATGTGVGYGYTF
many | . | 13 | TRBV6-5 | CASQRGGTGELFF
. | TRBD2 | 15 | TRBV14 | CASSNPGLAADTQYF
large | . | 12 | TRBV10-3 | CAIRMGDNEQFF
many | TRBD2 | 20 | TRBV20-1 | CSARDSTSYQLAGGPDTQYF
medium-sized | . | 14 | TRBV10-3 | CAISESGGGGELFF
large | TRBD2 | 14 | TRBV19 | CASRREGQADTQYF
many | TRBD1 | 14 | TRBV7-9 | CASSSDRDNYGYTF
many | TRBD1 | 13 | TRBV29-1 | CSARQGGNTEAFF
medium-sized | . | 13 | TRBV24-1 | CATSVGSRDEQFF
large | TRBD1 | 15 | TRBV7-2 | CASSLDPGGVYGYTF
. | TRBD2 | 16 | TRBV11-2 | CASSPGAGLASNEQFF